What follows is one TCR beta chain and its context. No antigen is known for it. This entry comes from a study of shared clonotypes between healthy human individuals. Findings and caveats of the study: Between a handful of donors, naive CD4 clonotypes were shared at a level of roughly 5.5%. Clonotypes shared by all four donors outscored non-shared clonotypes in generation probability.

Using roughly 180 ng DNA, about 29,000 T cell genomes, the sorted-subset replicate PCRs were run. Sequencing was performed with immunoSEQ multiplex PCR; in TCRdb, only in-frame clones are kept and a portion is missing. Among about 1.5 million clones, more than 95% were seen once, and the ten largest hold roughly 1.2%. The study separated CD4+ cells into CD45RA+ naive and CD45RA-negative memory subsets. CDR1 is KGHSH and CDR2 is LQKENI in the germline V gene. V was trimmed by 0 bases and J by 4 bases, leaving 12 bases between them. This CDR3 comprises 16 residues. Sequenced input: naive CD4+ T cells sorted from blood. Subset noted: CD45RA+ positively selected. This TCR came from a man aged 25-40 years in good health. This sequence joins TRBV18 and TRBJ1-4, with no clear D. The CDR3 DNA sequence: TGTGCCAGCTCACCACCGTCCCGGGAAATTAATGAAAAACTGTTTTTT. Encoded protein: CASSPPSREINEKLFF.